The 26 T cell receptor beta chains listed next were all sequenced from one sample in a study of T cell changes during pregnancy in multiple sclerosis. The assay was immunoSEQ multiplex PCR, and TCRdb's table has in-frame clones only and misses some. The data show about 98,000 clones, with approximately 90% seen just once and approximately 2.4% held by the top ten. Sample: peripheral blood, taken after pregnancy. The receptors originated from a female donor in good health, enrolled as a control in a pregnancy study.

The chain carries TRBV13 and TRBJ2-7, with TRBD1 as a possible D gene (5 bases). Trimming took 5 bases from V and 0 from J, leaving 17 bases between them. The CDR3 loop spans 16 amino acids. The germline CDR1 and CDR2 sequences are PRHDT and FYEKMQ (reference sequence). The CDR3 sequence: CASSPLDSDASYEQYF. The CDR3, as DNA: TGTGCCAGCAGCCCGCTAGACAGTGACGCCTCCTACGAGCAGTACTTC.

The chain links TRBV2 to TRBJ1-2; D gene uncertain. This CDR3 is 12 amino acids long. Between the trimmed V and J ends, which lost 4 bases and 8 bases, there was a span of 11 bases. The germline gives CDR1 SNHLY, CDR2 FYNNEI. CDR3 loop: CASSVGGFGYTF. The CDR3 bases are TGTGCCAGCAGTGTCGGAGGGTTCGGCTACACCTTC. Full variable domain (remainder filled in from reference TRBV2 and TRBJ1-2): EPEVTQTPSHQVTQMGQEVILRCVPISNHLYFYWYRQILGQKVEFLVSFYNNEISEKSEIFDDQFSVERPDGSNFTLKIRSTKLEDSAMYFCASSVGGFGYTFGSGTRLTVV.

This clone was recorded only once. The chain combines TRBV5-1 with TRBJ1-2; TRBD1 might be the D (6 bases). Trimming took off 4 bases at V and 4 bases at J, with 14 bases between the two ends. This CDR3 has 14 amino acids. The V gene's germline CDR1 is SGHRS and CDR2 YFSETQ. The CDR3 reads CASSGETGSYGYTF. In nucleotides, the CDR3 is TGCGCCAGCAGCGGAGAAACAGGGTCCTATGGCTACACCTTC.

CDR3 nucleotide sequence: TGCGCCAGCAGCTCCGAGGTAGGGAGGCCCCGAGATACGCAGTATTTT. Encoded protein: CASSSEVGRPRDTQYF. The V gene is TRBV5-1, the J gene TRBJ2-3, with a tentative D call TRBD2 (6 bases). The CDR3 has 16 amino acids. V lost 3 bases to trimming and J lost 5 bases, with 19 bases between them. CDR1 and CDR2 (germline): SGHRS, YFSETQ.

The chain couples TRBV2 to TRBJ1-1, with 7 nucleotides matching TRBD1. The CDR3 covers 14 residues. The germline V gene has CDR1 SNHLY and CDR2 FYNNEI. Trimming cost V 6 bases and J 6 bases; bases outside gene matches: 10. The CDR3 here is CASSWDSGSAEAFF. In nucleotides, the CDR3 is TGTGCCAGCAGCTGGGACAGCGGAAGCGCTGAAGCTTTCTTT.

On this clone itself: An end of the junction differs from the germline gene, which may be a read error. This rearrangement joins TRBV6-1 to TRBJ2-7, with 7 bases fitting TRBD1. Germline values: CDR1 MNHNS, CDR2 SASEGT. This CDR3 contains 14 residues. CDR3 region: CASSEGGQSSEQYF. Written as DNA, the CDR3 is TGTGCCAGCAGTGAAGGGGGACAGTCCTCCGAGCAGTACTTC.

The rearrangement joins TRBV21-1 to TRBJ2-5; whether TRBD1, the table's D call, matches the DNA was not checked. TRBV21-1 is classified as a pseudogene. This CDR3 has 14 amino acids. The CDR3 DNA sequence: TGTGCCAGCAGCTACAGGGGTCACCAAGAGACCCAGTACTTC. Its protein product is CASSYRGHQETQYF.

The chain uses TRBV9 and TRBJ2-7, with 8 nucleotides matching TRBD2. Trimming removed 0 bases from V and 2 bases from J; junction bases left unmatched: 4. Looked up from germline, CDR1 is SGDLS and CDR2 is YYNGEE. There are 15 residues in the CDR3. Here the CDR3 DNA reads TGTGCCAGCAGCGTAGCGGGGGGGGTAGCCTACGAGCAGTACTTC. This gives the protein CASSVAGGVAYEQYF.

J is TRBJ1-5 and V is TRBV15; TRBD1 matches at 12 bases. Germline values: CDR1 LNHNV, CDR2 YYDKDF (reference sequence). The CDR3 is made up of 21 amino acids. J gave up 0 bases and V 1 base, and 13 bases lay outside the gene matches. This CDR3 is CATSRGVGDRGHKDSNQPQHF. In DNA form, the CDR3 reads TGTGCCACCAGCAGAGGGGTAGGGGACAGGGGGCATAAAGATAGCAATCAGCCCCAGCATTTT.

The gene calls are TRBV6-6 and TRBJ1-4, with 9 bases identical to TRBD1. Losses at the gene ends were 0 bases for V and 10 bases for J; bases not matched to a gene: 6. The CDR3 is 15 residues long. The V gene's germline CDR1 is MNHNY and CDR2 SVGAGI (reference sequence). CDR3: CASSYSGTGSGKLFF. CDR3 nucleotides: TGTGCCAGCAGTTACTCAGGGACAGGGTCCGGAAAACTGTTTTTT.

The chain couples TRBV27 to TRBJ2-7, with 8 bases aligning to TRBD1. Per the germline V gene, CDR1 is MNHEY and CDR2 is SMNVEV (reference sequence). The CDR3 contains 15 residues. Trimming took 3 bases from V and 4 from J; bases not matched to a gene: 8. The chain's CDR3 is CASSFLGQGQYEQYF. CDR3 nucleotide sequence: TGTGCCAGCAGTTTCCTCGGACAGGGTCAGTACGAGCAGTACTTC.

The chain couples TRBV9 to TRBJ1-3; TRBD1 aligns across 10 bases. Germline V gene sequence: CDR1 SGDLS, CDR2 YYNGEE. With 3 bases clipped from V and 4 bases from J, the junction kept 1 base outside the gene matches. This CDR3 contains 14 residues. The CDR3 DNA sequence: TGTGCCAGCAGCGCGGACAGGGGGGGAAACACCATATATTTT. It yields the protein CASSADRGGNTIYF.

The chain carries TRBV2 and TRBJ2-7; D may be TRBD2 (5 bases). V lost 5 bases and J 7 bases, leaving 18 bases between the germline ends. Germline V gene sequence: CDR1 SNHLY, CDR2 FYNNEI. The CDR3 spans 14 residues. As DNA, the CDR3 is TGTGCCAGCAGTTCGACGGGAACCCCTGGAGAGCAGTACTTC. It translates to CASSSTGTPGEQYF. Full variable domain (remainder filled in from reference TRBV2 and TRBJ2-7): EPEVTQTPSHQVTQMGQEVILRCVPISNHLYFYWYRQILGQKVEFLVSFYNNEISEKSEIFDDQFSVERPDGSNFTLKIRSTKLEDSAMYFCASSSTGTPGEQYFGPGTRLTVT.

The chain joins TRBV5-1 to TRBJ2-2, with a tentative D call TRBD1 (6 bases). The germline V gene encodes CDR1 SGHRS and CDR2 YFSETQ. The CDR3 length is 15 residues. Trimming took off 2 bases at V and 1 base at J, with 9 bases between the two ends. Written as DNA, the CDR3 is TGCGCCAGCAGCTTCGGGACACTGAACACCGGGGAGCTGTTTTTT. Residues: CASSFGTLNTGELFF.

The chain links TRBV6-1 to TRBJ2-7; 7 bases map to TRBD2. The CDR3 has 15 amino acids. After removal of 2 bases from V and 0 bases from J, the junction contained 4 bases not matched to a gene. Germline V gene sequence: CDR1 MNHNS, CDR2 SASEGT. Here the CDR3 reads CASSESGDGSYEQYF. In DNA, the CDR3 is TGTGCCAGCAGTGAAAGCGGGGACGGCTCCTACGAGCAGTACTTC.

The rearrangement joins TRBV6-1 to TRBJ2-7; no definite D call. Germline-derived CDR1 and CDR2 are MNHNS and SASEGT. The CDR3 extends over 14 amino acids. Between the trimmed V and J ends, which lost 6 bases and 2 bases, there was a span of 14 bases. DNA of the CDR3: TGTGCCAGCAGGACCTCGGAGCCCCCCTACGAGCAGTACTTC. Translated: CASRTSEPPYEQYF.

The J gene is TRBJ2-7, the V gene TRBV27, with D perhaps matching TRBD2 (6 bases). The CDR3 length is 14 residues. Germline V gene sequence: CDR1 MNHEY, CDR2 SMNVEV (reference sequence). V lost 4 bases and J 6 bases, leaving 16 bases between the germline ends. Written as DNA, the CDR3 is TGTGCCAGCAGTTCGCCTGGGGGGAGAGGCGAGCAGTACTTC. Translating gives CASSSPGGRGEQYF.

The chain links TRBV7-2 to TRBJ1-2, with 8 bases identical to TRBD1. This CDR3 spans 16 amino acids. J lost 8 bases, V lost 2 bases, and 13 bases had no gene match. Germline-derived CDR1 and CDR2 are SGHTA and FQGNSA. The CDR3 loop reads CASSLFNPGQVGGYTF. CDR3 DNA: TGTGCCAGCAGCTTATTTAACCCGGGACAGGTGGGGGGCTACACCTTC.

This clone was seen only once. The CDR3 DNA reads TGCAGCGGGGGGGGACAGGGGTCTTTTAGCGAGCAGTACTTC. It codes for CSGGGQGSFSEQYF. This chain uses TRBV29-1 with TRBJ2-5; 10 nucleotides agree with TRBD1. TRBJ2-7 matches the DNA end more closely, so the J call is doubtful. The CDR3 covers 14 residues. Germline V gene data show CDR1 as SQVTM and CDR2 as ANQGSEA.

V usage is TRBV5-4 and J usage is TRBJ1-1; 9 bases align to TRBD1. The V segment lost 4 bases and the J segment 2 bases; nucleotides outside the gene matches: 6. The CDR3 sequence is 15 residues long. In germline, CDR1 is SGHNT, CDR2 YYREEE (reference sequence). CDR3 residues: CASSLQGADNTEAFF. For the CDR3, the DNA is TGTGCCAGCAGCCTACAGGGGGCGGATAACACTGAAGCTTTCTTT.

The chain combines TRBV18 with TRBJ1-3, with D uncertain. V was pared by 6 bases and J by 0 bases, with 9 bases between. The CDR3 totals 14 residues. Germline CDR1 is KGHSH and CDR2 is LQKENI. The CDR3 loop is CASSYTSSGNTIYF. The CDR3 nucleotides are TGTGCCAGCTCCTACACTAGCTCTGGAAACACCATATATTTT.

The genes are TRBV7-6 and TRBJ2-3; 10 nucleotides align to TRBD2. There are 15 residues in the CDR3. Germline V CDR1 and CDR2: SGHVS, FNYEAQ. V dropped 3 bases and J dropped 1; count of bases not matched to a gene: 1. The CDR3 region has the DNA TGTGCCAGCAGCTTCCTAGCGGGGGGCACAGATACGCAGTATTTT. This gives the protein CASSFLAGGTDTQYF.

This clone appeared a few times. CDR3 residues: CASSNEGNTEAFF. CDR3 DNA sequence: TGTGCCAGTAGTAATGAGGGGAACACTGAAGCTTTCTTT. The rearrangement uses TRBV19 and TRBJ1-1; D not resolved. The CDR3 contains 13 residues. Per germline, CDR1 LNHDA and CDR2 SQIVND (reference sequence). V lost 4 bases, J lost 1 base, and 7 bases lay in between.

The count of this clone is one. V usage is TRBV5-5 and J usage is TRBJ2-7; TRBD1 might be the D (6 bases). V was pared by 0 bases and J by 0 bases, with 7 bases between. Looked up from germline, CDR1 is SGHKS and CDR2 is YYEKEE (reference sequence). This CDR3 contains 14 residues. CDR3 amino acids: CASSLADSSYEQYF. The CDR3 region has the DNA TGTGCCAGCAGCTTGGCGGACAGCTCCTACGAGCAGTACTTC.

This chain joins TRBV6-5 and TRBJ1-2; 10 nucleotides agree with TRBD1. The junction had 7 bases not matched to a gene; V was cut back by 10 bases and J by 8 bases. The CDR3 sequence is 12 residues long. Germline CDR1 MNHEY, CDR2 SVGAGI. CDR3 loop: CATTGQGIGYTF. The CDR3 nucleotides are TGTGCCACCACGGGACAGGGGATAGGCTACACCTTC.

The rearrangement uses TRBV29-1 and TRBJ1-1, with D possibly matching TRBD1 (5 bases). Germline V gene sequence: CDR1 SQVTM, CDR2 ANQGSEA. There are 13 residues in the CDR3. Between the trimmed V and J ends, which lost 4 bases and 0 bases, there was a span of 9 bases. The CDR3 here is CSVGTLMNTEAFF. The CDR3 bases are TGCAGCGTTGGGACACTTATGAACACTGAAGCTTTCTTT.